The 29 T cell receptor beta chains below come from one sample, sequenced in a study of cytomegalovirus exposure and HLA in healthy donors. The PCR had 60 Vbeta and 13 Jbeta primers. TCRdb's table, derived via immunoSEQ multiplex PCR, lists solely in-frame clones and lacks some. This table holds just under 150,000 clones, over 80% found once. Sequences were obtained from PBMCs. Receptors were obtained from a young woman in good health and CMV-seronegative.

The gene calls are TRBV5-4 and TRBJ1-1; maybe TRBD1 (5 bases). V dropped 1 base and J dropped 5 bases, with 12 bases sitting between them. The CDR3 has 14 residues. Germline V gene sequence: CDR1 SGHNT, CDR2 YYREEE (reference sequence). The CDR3 DNA reads as TGTGCCAGCAGCTTGTTCGCAGGGAAGACTGAAGCTTTCTTT. It is translated as CASSLFAGKTEAFF.

The V and J genes are TRBV5-1 and TRBJ2-1; 16 bases match TRBD2. CDR1 is SGHRS, CDR2 YFSETQ, per germline. This CDR3 has 18 residues. Germline trimming cut 0 bases from V and 6 bases from J; bases unmatched to any gene: 6. CDR3: CASSLAGTSGGARNEQFF. In DNA, the CDR3 is TGCGCCAGCAGCTTGGCAGGGACTAGCGGGGGGGCCCGCAATGAGCAGTTCTTC.

This chain links TRBV2 with TRBJ2-3; 9 bases are shared with TRBD1. Germline V gene lookup returns CDR1 SNHLY and CDR2 FYNNEI. The CDR3 extends over 15 amino acids. The trim removed 7 bases at V and 4 bases at J, leaving 9 bases unmatched. CDR3 nucleotide sequence: TGTGCCAGCAATCGGGACAGGGTTCTGGCAGATACGCAGTATTTT. As protein: CASNRDRVLADTQYF.

The rearrangement uses TRBV15 and TRBJ1-1; weak D call: TRBD1 (5 bases). The CDR3 sequence is 15 residues long. Trimming removed 1 base from V and 3 bases from J, with 12 bases in between. Germline loops: CDR1 LNHNV, CDR2 YYDKDF (reference sequence). CDR3 residues: CATSRVRQSHTEAFF. The CDR3 nucleotides read TGTGCCACCAGCAGAGTAAGACAGAGTCACACTGAAGCTTTCTTT.

As regards this clone: The sample has other DNA sequences that encode this CDR3 too. As DNA, the CDR3 is TGCAGCGTTGAACGACAGGCGAACACTGAAGCTTTCTTT. Its translation: CSVERQANTEAFF. The rearrangement joins TRBV29-1 to TRBJ1-1; the D gene is possibly TRBD1 (6 bases). Germline CDR1 is SQVTM and CDR2 is ANQGSEA. This CDR3 spans 13 amino acids. V lost 2 bases to trimming and J lost 1 base, with 8 bases between them.

This rearrangement joins TRBV4-1 to TRBJ1-4; D is undetermined. V was clipped by 4 bases and J by 0 bases, with 18 bases between them. Germline values: CDR1 MGHRA, CDR2 YSYEKL. This CDR3 is 18 amino acids long. The CDR3 protein is CASSLSGNQVATNEKLFF. The CDR3 bases are TGCGCCAGCAGCCTTTCCGGGAACCAAGTTGCAACTAATGAAAAACTGTTTTTT.

This rearrangement joins TRBV4-1 to TRBJ2-5; TRBD1 aligns across 8 bases. V dropped 3 bases and J dropped 5; count of bases not matched to a gene: 14. CDR3 size: 17 residues. Germline lookup yields CDR1 MGHRA and CDR2 YSYEKL. DNA for the CDR3: TGCGCCAGCAGCCACTCATCTCTCAGGGGGCGCTTCGAGACCCAGTACTTC. Translated: CASSHSSLRGRFETQYF.

This clone appeared a few times. CDR3 in DNA: TGTGCCTGGAGAGACGGGGTTATCTCTGGAAACACCATATATTTT. Translation: CAWRDGVISGNTIYF. The V gene is TRBV30, the J gene TRBJ1-3, with D unclear. The CDR3 extends over 15 amino acids. Germline V gene sequence: CDR1 GTSNPN, CDR2 SVGIG (reference sequence). The V gene lost 3 bases and the J gene lost 0 bases, with 12 bases spanning the gap.

This clone was counted a few times. The V gene is TRBV12-5, the J gene TRBJ1-4; D not certain. From germline, CDR1 is LGHNT and CDR2 FRNRAP. This CDR3 is built from 15 residues. V was shortened by 4 bases and J by 0 bases, with 9 bases between the two germline ends. Written as DNA, the CDR3 is TGTGCTAGTGGTTCGGGAGGTGCAACTAATGAAAAACTGTTTTTT. Residues: CASGSGGATNEKLFF.

The rearrangement uses TRBV11-2 and TRBJ1-2; a possible D gene is TRBD1 (6 bases). Germline V gene sequence: CDR1 SGHAT, CDR2 FQNNGV. Trimming took 5 bases from V and 4 from J, leaving 20 bases between them. CDR3 length equals 16 residues. CDR3 nucleotides: TGTGCCAGCAGCCCAACCCGCGGGGGGCGCGGCTATGGCTACACCTTC. As protein: CASSPTRGGRGYGYTF.

J is TRBJ2-3 and V is TRBV6-5; the D gene is possibly TRBD1 (5 bases). From germline, CDR1 is MNHEY and CDR2 SVGAGI. The V gene lost 6 bases and the J gene lost 4 bases, with 17 bases spanning the gap. The CDR3 is 15 amino acids. The CDR3 DNA reads as TGTGCCAGCAGCTTCGGGCAGGGCCCGGCAGATACGCAGTATTTT. Translating it yields CASSFGQGPADTQYF.

The chain carries TRBV5-1 and TRBJ2-5, with TRBD2 matching 12 bases. The CDR3 length is 17 residues. V shed 4 bases, J shed 2 bases, and the junction held 9 bases outside the gene matches. The germline CDR1 and CDR2 sequences are SGHRS and YFSETQ. The CDR3 here is CASSKAPTSGGQETQYF. CDR3 DNA sequence: TGCGCCAGCAGCAAAGCACCGACTAGCGGGGGACAAGAGACCCAGTACTTC. The full variable domain, rest sourced from reference TRBV5-1 and TRBJ2-5, is KAGVTQTPRYLIKTRGQQVTLSCSPISGHRSVSWYQQTPGQGLQFLFEYFSETQRNKGNFPGRFSGRQFSNSRSEMNVSTLELGDSALYLCASSKAPTSGGQETQYFGPGTRLLVL.

This clone was detected only once. The same CDR3 is also encoded by other DNA sequences in this sample. This chain joins TRBV18 and TRBJ1-1; TRBD1 might be the D (5 bases). Trimming left V 3 bases short and J 4 bases short, with 9 bases between. CDR3 length: 13 residues. CDR1 is KGHSH, CDR2 LQKENI, per germline. The CDR3 DNA reads TGTGCCAGCTCACCGGGTAGGGGCACTGAAGCTTTCTTT. Encoded protein: CASSPGRGTEAFF. Drawing the rest from reference TRBV18 and TRBJ1-1, the complete variable domain is NAGVMQNPRHLVRRRGQEARLRCSPMKGHSHVYWYRQLPEEGLKFMVYLQKENIIDESGMPKERFSAEFPKEGPSILRIQQVVRGDSAAYFCASSPGRGTEAFFGQGTRLTVV.

V gene TRBV7-3 combines with J gene TRBJ2-1; 8 bases map to TRBD1. J gave up 4 bases and V 1 base, and 15 bases lay outside the gene matches. The CDR3 is made up of 19 amino acids. From germline, CDR1 is SGHTA and CDR2 FQGTGA. The CDR3 sequence is CASSLRGPPTGVGYNEQFF. CDR3 nucleotide sequence: TGTGCCAGCAGCTTAAGAGGGCCCCCGACAGGGGTGGGTTACAATGAGCAGTTCTTC.

This clone has more than one count but fewer than ten. Germline is not matched at one junction end, which may reflect a read error. The chain carries TRBV4-1 and TRBJ2-7; 8 nucleotides agree with TRBD1. This CDR3 is 15 amino acids long. Germline CDR1 reads MGHRA; CDR2 reads YSYEKL. This CDR3 is CASSQEGQDAPEQYF. The CDR3 DNA reads as TGTGCCAGCAGCCAAGAGGGACAGGACGCCCCCGAGCAGTACTTC.

This sequence joins TRBV28 and TRBJ2-7, with 7 bases fitting TRBD1. The CDR3 is 13 amino acids. Germline CDR1 MDHEN, CDR2 SYDVKM. The J segment lost 2 bases and the V segment lost 7 bases, leaving 5 bases of the junction unmatched. The CDR3 reads CASTTGTAYEQYF. The CDR3 nucleotides are TGTGCCAGCACCACCGGGACAGCCTACGAGCAGTACTTC. The variable domain in full, completed from reference TRBV28 and TRBJ2-7, reads DVKVTQSSRYLVKRTGEKVFLECVQDMDHENMFWYRQDPGLGLRLIYFSYDVKMKEKGDIPEGYSVSREKKERFSLILESASTNQTSMYLCASTTGTAYEQYFGPGTRLTVT.

The chain recombines TRBV6-5 with TRBJ2-5, with a tentative D call TRBD2 (6 bases). The CDR3 loop spans 15 amino acids. V was shortened by 0 bases and J by 4 bases, with 12 bases between the two germline ends. CDR1 and CDR2 (germline): MNHEY, SVGAGI. The CDR3 bases are TGTGCCAGCAGTTACTCGGTCGGGAGTGGAGAGACCCAGTACTTC. Amino acids: CASSYSVGSGETQYF.

This chain joins TRBV7-3 and TRBJ2-2, with 8 bases fitting TRBD1. The V and J ends lost 5 bases and 5 bases, in that order; junction bases with no gene match: 7. The CDR3 contains 15 residues. Germline V lookup: CDR1 SGHTA, CDR2 FQGTGA. The CDR3 spells CASSHGQGGTGELFF. Here the CDR3 DNA reads TGTGCCAGCAGCCATGGACAGGGTGGTACCGGGGAGCTGTTTTTT.

The rearrangement joins TRBV7-9 to TRBJ2-1; D might be TRBD1 (6 bases). The CDR3 sequence is 13 residues long. Deletions cut 4 bases from V and 7 bases from J, with 11 bases between. Per the germline V gene, CDR1 is SEHNR and CDR2 is FQNEAQ (reference sequence). Written as DNA, the CDR3 is TGTGCCAGCAGCTCCTCCCAGGGGAATGAGCAGTTCTTC. It codes for CASSSSQGNEQFF.

In its sample, this clone was seen once. V and J are TRBV10-1 and TRBJ2-7, with D possibly being TRBD1 (5 bases). This CDR3 contains 13 residues. Trimming removed 3 bases at V and 6 bases at J, with 12 bases between. Germline assignment: CDR1 WNHNN and CDR2 SYGVQD (reference sequence). The chain's CDR3 is CASSESGLGEQYF. DNA of the CDR3: TGCGCCAGCAGTGAATCAGGGCTGGGCGAGCAGTACTTC.

This chain links TRBV19 with TRBJ2-7; 8 bases line up with TRBD1. V shed 5 bases, J shed 5 bases, and the junction held 5 bases outside the gene matches. Germline V lookup: CDR1 LNHDA, CDR2 SQIVND (reference sequence). CDR3 size: 13 residues. CDR3 in amino acids: CASSPGTGDEQYF. CDR3 DNA sequence: TGTGCCAGTAGTCCCGGGACAGGAGACGAGCAGTACTTC.

This rearrangement joins TRBV2 to TRBJ1-3, with 9 bases that match TRBD1. Germline trimming cut 6 bases from V and 2 bases from J; bases unmatched to any gene: 5. The CDR3 runs to 15 residues. Germline CDR1 and CDR2: SNHLY and FYNNEI. This chain's CDR3 is CASSPTGGTGNTIYF. CDR3 nucleotides: TGTGCCAGCAGCCCTACAGGGGGCACTGGAAACACCATATATTTT.

The chain couples TRBV5-1 to TRBJ1-2, with D maybe TRBD1 (5 bases). The germline V and J ends were trimmed by 0 bases and 8 bases, with 8 bases remaining between them. The V gene's germline CDR1 is SGHRS and CDR2 YFSETQ. CDR3 length: 12 residues. The CDR3 region is CASSLDRQGYTF. CDR3 sequence (DNA): TGCGCCAGCAGCTTGGATCGACAGGGCTACACCTTC. Full variable domain (rest looked up from reference TRBV5-1 and TRBJ1-2): KAGVTQTPRYLIKTRGQQVTLSCSPISGHRSVSWYQQTPGQGLQFLFEYFSETQRNKGNFPGRFSGRQFSNSRSEMNVSTLELGDSALYLCASSLDRQGYTFGSGTRLTVV.

This chain uses TRBV13 with TRBJ2-7; D remains unclear. The CDR3 length is 13 residues. Looked up from germline, CDR1 is PRHDT and CDR2 is FYEKMQ (reference sequence). V dropped 2 bases and J dropped 3 bases, with 8 bases sitting between them. The DNA of the CDR3 is TGTGCCAGCAGCTTACGCCAGGACTACGAGCAGTACTTC. As protein: CASSLRQDYEQYF.

This clone appeared a few times. The chain combines TRBV19 with TRBJ1-1; tentative D call: TRBD1 (6 bases). Trimming shortened V by 6 bases and J by 1 base, and 9 bases separated the two germline ends. The CDR3 loop spans 13 amino acids. Looked up from germline, CDR1 is LNHDA and CDR2 is SQIVND (reference sequence). Here the CDR3 DNA reads TGTGCCAGTAGCCGGACAGAGAACACTGAAGCTTTCTTT. Its protein product is CASSRTENTEAFF.

This chain links TRBV5-1 with TRBJ2-7, with 12 bases lining up with TRBD1. The CDR3 spans 15 residues. Germline V lookup: CDR1 SGHRS, CDR2 YFSETQ. V dropped 2 bases and J dropped 2; count of bases not matched to a gene: 2. In nucleotides, the CDR3 is TGCGCCAGCAGCTTCGGGACAGGGGGCCCCTACGAGCAGTACTTC. Protein sequence: CASSFGTGGPYEQYF.

V and J are TRBV29-1 and TRBJ2-5, with 13 bases aligning to TRBD2. Germline V gene data show CDR1 as SQVTM and CDR2 as ANQGSEA. V shed 4 bases and J 4 bases; nucleotides not matched to a gene: 3. This CDR3 is built from 14 residues. Written as DNA, the CDR3 is TGCAGCGTTGCGACTAGCGGGAGGATAGAGACCCAGTACTTC. Protein sequence: CSVATSGRIETQYF.

This clone was counted ten times or more. The chain is built from TRBV2 and TRBJ1-5, with D maybe TRBD1 (6 bases). The CDR3 spans 14 residues. V dropped 6 bases and J dropped 5 bases, with 14 bases sitting between them. Germline CDR1 and CDR2: SNHLY and FYNNEI. Written as DNA, the CDR3 is TGTGCCAGCAGCGAGGACAGTCACGATCAGCCCCAGCATTTT. Translation: CASSEDSHDQPQHF.

The chain uses TRBV9 and TRBJ2-2; TRBD2 matches at 8 bases. CDR1 SGDLS and CDR2 YYNGEE come from the germline V gene. This CDR3 spans 16 amino acids. Trimming took 4 bases from V and 2 from J; bases not matched to a gene: 7. The CDR3 sequence: CASSPRSGRNTGELFF. CDR3 sequence (DNA): TGTGCCAGCAGCCCACGGAGCGGGAGAAACACCGGGGAGCTGTTTTTT.